These 24 T cell receptor beta chains were all obtained from the same sample, sequenced in a study of T cell responses to AZD1222 COVID-19 vaccine. Here immunoSEQ multiplex PCR was the method, and the copy in TCRdb shows in-frame clones only, minus some. The sample yields fewer than 150,000 clones, 80% to 90% seen once. Material: peripheral blood, obtained on day 0 of AZD1222 vaccination. These receptors came from an adult in good health.

This clone showed up just once. The rearrangement joins TRBV4-1 to TRBJ1-4; D may be TRBD1 (5 bases). CDR3 length: 14 residues. V was trimmed by 1 base and J by 6 bases, leaving 9 bases between them. Germline V CDR1 and CDR2: MGHRA, YSYEKL. The CDR3 DNA follows: TGCGCCAGCAGCCAAGGGGGGTCGGATGAAAAACTGTTTTTT. Translating gives CASSQGGSDEKLFF.

This rearrangement joins TRBV10-3 to TRBJ2-1, with D unclear. The germline CDR1 and CDR2 sequences are ENHRY and SYGVKD. CDR3 length equals 15 residues. Trimming left V 4 bases short and J 0 bases short, with 10 bases between. In DNA form, the CDR3 reads TGTGCCATCAGTGTAGAGCCGAGCTCCTACAATGAGCAGTTCTTC. Residues: CAISVEPSSYNEQFF.

The chain is built from TRBV9 and TRBJ2-1, with D possibly matching TRBD1 (6 bases). CDR3 length equals 14 residues. The V and J ends lost 4 bases and 3 bases respectively, with 11 bases between them. Looked up from germline, CDR1 is SGDLS and CDR2 is YYNGEE. CDR3 residues: CASSSSGDYNEQFF. CDR3 DNA: TGTGCCAGCAGCTCATCAGGGGACTACAATGAGCAGTTCTTC.

The chain carries TRBV5-1 and TRBJ1-1, with D perhaps TRBD1 (6 bases). V lost 4 bases to trimming and J lost 4 bases, with 11 bases between them. The CDR3 extends over 13 amino acids. The germline CDR1 and CDR2 sequences are SGHRS and YFSETQ. The CDR3 DNA sequence: TGCGCCAGCAGCACGGGACAATTCACTGAAGCTTTCTTT. As protein: CASSTGQFTEAFF.

This sequence joins TRBV7-2 and TRBJ2-3; D is ambiguous. CDR3 length equals 13 residues. The V gene lost 4 bases and the J gene lost 14 bases, with 19 bases spanning the gap. Germline V gene data show CDR1 as SGHTA and CDR2 as FQGNSA. DNA of the CDR3: TGTGCCAGCAGCTCCAGTGGGATTGCGCGTTTGTATTTT. It specifies CASSSSGIARLYF.

This chain joins TRBV29-1 and TRBJ2-2; D gene unclear. CDR3 length: 14 amino acids. The V and J ends lost 3 bases and 1 base respectively, with 9 bases between them. The germline CDR1 and CDR2 sequences are SQVTM and ANQGSEA. CDR3 amino acids: CSVEGILNTGELFF. The CDR3 DNA follows: TGCAGCGTTGAGGGGATCCTGAACACCGGGGAGCTGTTTTTT.

The chain recombines TRBV29-1 with TRBJ1-3, with 9 nucleotides matching TRBD1. The CDR3 covers 15 residues. CDR1 and CDR2 (germline): SQVTM, ANQGSEA. Trimming cost V 7 bases and J 4 bases; bases outside gene matches: 11. The CDR3 sequence: CSAWEGTGIGNTIYF. CDR3 DNA: TGCAGCGCCTGGGAGGGGACAGGGATCGGAAACACCATATATTTT. Based on the CDR3 plus reference TRBV29-1 and TRBJ1-3, the full variable domain is SAVISQKPSRDICQRGTSLTIQCQVDSQVTMMFWYRQQPGQSLTLIATANQGSEATYESGFVIDKFPISRPNLTFSTLTVSNMSPEDSSIYLCSAWEGTGIGNTIYFGEGSWLTVV.

The V and J genes are TRBV5-1 and TRBJ2-5; TRBD1 aligns across 9 bases. Germline trimming cut 4 bases from V and 1 base from J; bases unmatched to any gene: 8. This CDR3 contains 16 residues. Germline V gives CDR1 SGHRS, CDR2 YFSETQ. The CDR3 loop reads CASSELTGGFQETQYF. The CDR3 DNA is TGCGCCAGCAGCGAACTGACAGGGGGGTTCCAAGAGACCCAGTACTTC.

This chain links TRBV19 with TRBJ1-2, with 8 nucleotides matching TRBD1. The CDR3 covers 15 residues. V was clipped by 1 base and J by 4 bases; unmatched bases: 5. The germline V gene has CDR1 LNHDA and CDR2 SQIVND (reference sequence). Here the CDR3 DNA reads TGTGCCAGTAGTATAGCCCAGGGGGCCTCCTATGGCTACACCTTC. Translated, it gives CASSIAQGASYGYTF.

This chain connects TRBV6-1 to TRBJ1-3; D is possibly TRBD1 (6 bases). This CDR3 spans 14 amino acids. The V end was cut by 3 bases, the J end by 3 bases, with 9 bases between. Germline V gene data show CDR1 as MNHNS and CDR2 as SASEGT. The CDR3 bases are TGTGCCAGCAGTGACAGGGGACATGGAAACACCATATATTTT. It is translated as CASSDRGHGNTIYF.

The rearrangement uses TRBV5-6 and TRBJ2-2, with 7 bases matching TRBD1. V lost 0 bases, J lost 5 bases, and 4 bases stayed unmatched. CDR1 and CDR2 from the germline V gene are SGHDT and YYEEEE. CDR3 length equals 15 residues. DNA of the CDR3: TGTGCCAGCAGCTTGGACAGGGGATTTACCGGGGAGCTGTTTTTT. Its protein is CASSLDRGFTGELFF.

The genes are TRBV12-5 and TRBJ2-5; a possible D gene is TRBD1 (6 bases). The CDR3 spans 16 residues. V was shortened by 0 bases and J by 2 bases, with 13 bases between the two germline ends. Germline assignment: CDR1 LGHNT and CDR2 FRNRAP. CDR3 in DNA: TGTGCTAGTGGTTTGGTATTAGGACAGCGACAAGAGACCCAGTACTTC. Encoded protein: CASGLVLGQRQETQYF.

The rearrangement joins TRBV6-5 to TRBJ2-7; no clear D. The V gene lost 0 bases and the J gene lost 0 bases, with 9 bases spanning the gap. Germline V gene data show CDR1 as MNHEY and CDR2 as SVGAGI. There are 15 residues in the CDR3. The CDR3, as DNA: TGTGCCAGCAGTTACTCCGGGCGGTTCTCCTACGAGCAGTACTTC. It specifies CASSYSGRFSYEQYF.

This clone was counted a few times. Other DNA sequences in the same sample also yield this CDR3. The chain carries TRBV7-9 and TRBJ1-1; D gene unclear. The germline gives CDR1 SEHNR, CDR2 FQNEAQ (reference sequence). The V and J ends lost 1 base and 0 bases respectively, with 3 bases between them. This CDR3 is built from 13 residues. CDR3 in DNA: TGTGCCAGCAGCTTAGACATGAACACTGAAGCTTTCTTT. Translation: CASSLDMNTEAFF.

In its sample, this clone was seen a few times. This chain uses TRBV7-9 with TRBJ1-1; the match to TRBD1 covers 8 bases. This CDR3 comprises 16 residues. V lost 1 base and J lost 4; bases outside the gene matches: 8. Germline-derived CDR1 and CDR2 are SEHNR and FQNEAQ (reference sequence). CDR3 in DNA: TGTGCCAGCAGCTTAGGAGGCCGGGGACAGGCCACTGAAGCTTTCTTT. Its translation is CASSLGGRGQATEAFF.

The chain is built from TRBV7-9 and TRBJ1-6, with TRBD1 as a possible D gene (5 bases). The V gene lost 8 bases and the J gene lost 7 bases, with 18 bases spanning the gap. Germline CDR1 and CDR2: SEHNR and FQNEAQ (reference sequence). The CDR3 consists of 15 residues. The CDR3 coding sequence is TGTGCCAGCGGCCGCCTAGGGGAAGCAAATTCACCCCTCCACTTT. Protein: CASGRLGEANSPLHF.

This sequence joins TRBV11-2 and TRBJ2-7, with 7 bases identical to TRBD2. The CDR3 spans 15 residues. The junction had 6 bases not matched to a gene; V was cut back by 1 base and J by 3 bases. Germline-derived CDR1 and CDR2 are SGHAT and FQNNGV. This CDR3 is CASSLVAGESYEQYF. For the CDR3, the DNA is TGTGCCAGCAGCTTAGTAGCGGGCGAAAGCTACGAGCAGTACTTC.

The V call is TRBV7-6, the J call TRBJ1-1; D uncertain. V was clipped by 2 bases and J by 5 bases, with 3 bases between them. This CDR3 region has 11 residues. Germline V lookup: CDR1 SGHVS, CDR2 FNYEAQ. CDR3 bases: TGTGCCAGCAGCTTAAAAACTGAAGCTTTCTTT. Amino acids: CASSLKTEAFF.

CDR3 nucleotides: TGTGCCAGCAGGACAGGGGTTGGGGCCAATCAGCCCCAGCATTTT. Translated: CASRTGVGANQPQHF. The chain is built from TRBV2 and TRBJ1-5, with 8 bases identical to TRBD1. V lost 6 bases to trimming and J lost 3 bases; unmatched junction nucleotides: 7. The CDR3 runs to 15 residues. Germline-derived CDR1 and CDR2 are SNHLY and FYNNEI.

The V and J genes are TRBV19 and TRBJ1-1; 7 bases line up with TRBD1. Germline assignment: CDR1 LNHDA and CDR2 SQIVND (reference sequence). J lost 8 bases, V lost 3 bases, and 9 bases had no gene match. The CDR3 is 14 residues long. CDR3 region: CASSIPGQSAEAFF. CDR3 bases: TGTGCCAGTAGTATCCCGGGACAGTCTGCGGAAGCTTTCTTT.

A remark on this clone: Within the sample, other DNA sequences also encode this same CDR3. The chain joins TRBV19 to TRBJ2-7; D ambiguous. The germline V and J ends were trimmed by 6 bases and 0 bases, with 6 bases remaining between them. The germline CDR1 and CDR2 sequences are LNHDA and SQIVND (reference sequence). There are 12 residues in the CDR3. CDR3 in amino acids: CASSSGSYEQYF. CDR3 bases: TGTGCCAGTAGCTCGGGCTCCTACGAGCAGTACTTC.

DNA of the CDR3: TGTGCCAGCAGCCAGTTGGGGCACTATGGCTACACCTTC. Translated, it gives CASSQLGHYGYTF. The chain joins TRBV14 to TRBJ1-2; possible D gene TRBD1, 5 bases. Germline V CDR1 and CDR2: SGHDN, FVKESK. Trimming left V 3 bases short and J 3 bases short, with 8 bases between. The CDR3 spans 13 residues. Based on the CDR3 plus reference TRBV14 and TRBJ1-2, the full variable domain is EAGVTQFPSHSVIEKGQTVTLRCDPISGHDNLYWYRRVMGKEIKFLLHFVKESKQDESGMPNNRFLAERTGGTYSTLKVQPAELEDSGVYFCASSQLGHYGYTFGSGTRLTVV.

This chain joins TRBV12-3 or TRBV12-4 and TRBJ1-1; D might be TRBD1 (6 bases). V was pared by 8 bases and J by 3 bases, with 10 bases between. The CDR3 extends over 12 amino acids. The CDR3 region has the DNA TGTGCCAGCTGGAGGGGGTACACTGAAGCTTTCTTT. Residues: CASWRGYTEAFF.

V usage is TRBV19 and J usage is TRBJ2-7; 7 bases fit TRBD1. This CDR3 has 16 amino acids. Germline values: CDR1 LNHDA, CDR2 SQIVND (reference sequence). V trimming: 3 bases; J trimming: 4 bases; junction bases outside the gene matches: 12. CDR3 DNA: TGTGCCAGTAGTATGGATTGGAGCAGGGGGAAGTACGAGCAGTACTTC. This translates into CASSMDWSRGKYEQYF.